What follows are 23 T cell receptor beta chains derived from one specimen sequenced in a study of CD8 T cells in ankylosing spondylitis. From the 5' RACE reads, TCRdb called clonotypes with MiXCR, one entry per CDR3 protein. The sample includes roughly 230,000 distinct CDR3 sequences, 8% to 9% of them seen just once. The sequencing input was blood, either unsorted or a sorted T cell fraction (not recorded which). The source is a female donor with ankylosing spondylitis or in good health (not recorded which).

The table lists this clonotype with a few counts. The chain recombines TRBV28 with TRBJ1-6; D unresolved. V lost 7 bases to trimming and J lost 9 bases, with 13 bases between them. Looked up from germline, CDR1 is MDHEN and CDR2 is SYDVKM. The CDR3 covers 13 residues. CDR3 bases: TGTGCCAGCACTGAACTGTGGGCTTCACCCCTCCACTTT. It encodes CASTELWASPLHF.

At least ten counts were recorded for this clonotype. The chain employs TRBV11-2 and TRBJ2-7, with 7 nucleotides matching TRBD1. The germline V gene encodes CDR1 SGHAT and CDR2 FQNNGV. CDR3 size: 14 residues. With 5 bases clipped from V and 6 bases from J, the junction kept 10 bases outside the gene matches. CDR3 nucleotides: TGTGCCAGCAGCATGGACAGGATCTATCTCGAGCAGTACTTC. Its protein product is CASSMDRIYLEQYF.

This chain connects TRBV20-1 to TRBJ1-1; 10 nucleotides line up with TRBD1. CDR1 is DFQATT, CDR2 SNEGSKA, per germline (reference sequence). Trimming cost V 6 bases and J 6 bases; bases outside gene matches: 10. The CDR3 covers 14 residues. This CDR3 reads CSAGPGTGASEAFF. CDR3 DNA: TGCAGTGCCGGTCCCGGGACAGGGGCATCTGAAGCTTTCTTT.

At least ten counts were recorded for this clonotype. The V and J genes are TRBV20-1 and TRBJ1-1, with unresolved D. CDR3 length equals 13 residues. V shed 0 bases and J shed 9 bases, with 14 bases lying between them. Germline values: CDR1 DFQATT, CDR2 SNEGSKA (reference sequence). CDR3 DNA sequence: TGCAGTGCTAGAGATCCCCAGTCTAGCCAAGCTTTCTTT. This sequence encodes CSARDPQSSQAFF.

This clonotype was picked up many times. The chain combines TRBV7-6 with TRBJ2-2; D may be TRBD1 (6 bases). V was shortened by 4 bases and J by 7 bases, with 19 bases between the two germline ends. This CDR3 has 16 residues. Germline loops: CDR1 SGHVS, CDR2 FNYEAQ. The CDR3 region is CASSYRDTGSGGELFF. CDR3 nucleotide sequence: TGTGCCAGCAGCTACCGGGACACGGGGTCTGGCGGGGAGCTGTTTTTT.

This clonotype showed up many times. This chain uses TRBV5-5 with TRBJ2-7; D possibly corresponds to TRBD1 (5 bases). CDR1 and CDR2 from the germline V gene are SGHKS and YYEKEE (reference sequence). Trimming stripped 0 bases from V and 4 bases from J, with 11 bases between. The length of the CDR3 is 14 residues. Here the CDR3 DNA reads TGTGCCAGCAGCTTGGGGTACAGGTTTTACGAGCAGTACTTC. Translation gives CASSLGYRFYEQYF.

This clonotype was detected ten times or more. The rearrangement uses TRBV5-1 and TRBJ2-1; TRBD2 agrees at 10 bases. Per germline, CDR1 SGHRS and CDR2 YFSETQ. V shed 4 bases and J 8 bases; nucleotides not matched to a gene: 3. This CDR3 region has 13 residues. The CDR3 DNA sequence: TGCGCCAGCAGCACGACTAGCGGGCATGAGCAGTTCTTC. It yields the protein CASSTTSGHEQFF.

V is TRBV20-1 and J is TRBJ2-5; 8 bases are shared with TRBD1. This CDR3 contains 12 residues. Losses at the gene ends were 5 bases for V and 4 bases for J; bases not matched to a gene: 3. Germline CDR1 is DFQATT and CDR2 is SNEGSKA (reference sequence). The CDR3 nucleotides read TGCAGTGCTGCAGGGGGCCTAGAGACCCAGTACTTC. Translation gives CSAAGGLETQYF.

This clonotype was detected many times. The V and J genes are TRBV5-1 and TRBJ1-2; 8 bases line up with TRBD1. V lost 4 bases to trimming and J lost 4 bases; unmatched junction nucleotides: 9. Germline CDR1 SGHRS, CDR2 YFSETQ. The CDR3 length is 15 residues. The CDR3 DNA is TGCGCCAGCAGCCTACAAGGACAGGGATCCTATGGCTACACCTTC. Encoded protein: CASSLQGQGSYGYTF.

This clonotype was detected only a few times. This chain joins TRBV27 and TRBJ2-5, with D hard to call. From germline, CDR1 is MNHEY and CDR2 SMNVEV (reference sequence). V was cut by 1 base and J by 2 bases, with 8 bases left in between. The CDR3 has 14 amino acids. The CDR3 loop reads CASSLLAQQETQYF. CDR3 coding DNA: TGTGCCAGCAGTTTATTGGCGCAACAAGAGACCCAGTACTTC.

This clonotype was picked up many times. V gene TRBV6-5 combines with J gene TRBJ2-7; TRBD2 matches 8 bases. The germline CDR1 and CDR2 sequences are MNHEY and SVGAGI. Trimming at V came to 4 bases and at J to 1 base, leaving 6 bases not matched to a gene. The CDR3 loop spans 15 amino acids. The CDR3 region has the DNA TGTGCCAGCAGTTCCGGGGCGGGAGGTTCCTACGAGCAGTACTTC. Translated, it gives CASSSGAGGSYEQYF.

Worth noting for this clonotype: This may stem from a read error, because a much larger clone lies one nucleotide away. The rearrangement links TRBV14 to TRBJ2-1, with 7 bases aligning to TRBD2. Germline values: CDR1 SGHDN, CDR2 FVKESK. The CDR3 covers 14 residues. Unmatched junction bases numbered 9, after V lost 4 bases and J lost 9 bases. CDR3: CASSRPGGNSEQFF. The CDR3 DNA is TGTGCCAGCAGCCGCCCGGGAGGAAACAGTGAGCAGTTCTTC. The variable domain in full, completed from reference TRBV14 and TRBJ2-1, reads EAGVTQFPSHSVIEKGQTVTLRCDPISGHDNLYWYRRVMGKEIKFLLHFVKESKQDESGMPNNRFLAERTGGTYSTLKVQPAELEDSGVYFCASSRPGGNSEQFFGPGTRLTVL.

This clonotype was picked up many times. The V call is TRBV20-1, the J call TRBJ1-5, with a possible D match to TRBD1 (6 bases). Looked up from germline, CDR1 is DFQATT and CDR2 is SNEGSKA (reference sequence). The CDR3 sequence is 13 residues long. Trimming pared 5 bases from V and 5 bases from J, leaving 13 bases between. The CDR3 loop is CSAEGGRDQPQHF. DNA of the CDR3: TGCAGTGCTGAGGGGGGGAGGGATCAGCCCCAGCATTTT.

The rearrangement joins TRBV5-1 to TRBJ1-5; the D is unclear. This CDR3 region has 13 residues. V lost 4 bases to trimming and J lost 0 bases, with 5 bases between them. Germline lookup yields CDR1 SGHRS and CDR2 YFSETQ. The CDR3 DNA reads TGCGCCAGCAGCGTGAATAGCAATCAGCCCCAGCATTTT. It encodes CASSVNSNQPQHF. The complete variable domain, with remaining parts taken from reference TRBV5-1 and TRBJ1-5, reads KAGVTQTPRYLIKTRGQQVTLSCSPISGHRSVSWYQQTPGQGLQFLFEYFSETQRNKGNFPGRFSGRQFSNSRSEMNVSTLELGDSALYLCASSVNSNQPQHFGDGTRLSIL.

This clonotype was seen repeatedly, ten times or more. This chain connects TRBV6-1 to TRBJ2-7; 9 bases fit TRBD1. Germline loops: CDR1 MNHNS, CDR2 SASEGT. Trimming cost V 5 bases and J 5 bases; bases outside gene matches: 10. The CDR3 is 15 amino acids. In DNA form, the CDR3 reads TGTGCCAGCAGTCCTTCACAGGGGGCCCCCGACGAGCAGTACTTC. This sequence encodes CASSPSQGAPDEQYF.

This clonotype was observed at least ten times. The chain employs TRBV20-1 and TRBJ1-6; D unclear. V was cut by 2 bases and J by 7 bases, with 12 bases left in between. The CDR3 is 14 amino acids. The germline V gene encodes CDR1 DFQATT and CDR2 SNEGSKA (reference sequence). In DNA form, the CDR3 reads TGCAGTGCTAGATCCCGGTCTTGGAATTCACCCCTCCACTTT. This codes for CSARSRSWNSPLHF.

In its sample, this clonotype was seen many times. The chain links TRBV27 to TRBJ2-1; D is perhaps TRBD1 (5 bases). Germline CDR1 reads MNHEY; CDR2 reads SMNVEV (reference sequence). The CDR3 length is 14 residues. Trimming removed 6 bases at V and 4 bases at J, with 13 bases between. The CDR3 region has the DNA TGTGCCAGCAGAACAGGTGGTCGGTACAATGAGCAGTTCTTC. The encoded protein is CASRTGGRYNEQFF.

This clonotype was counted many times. The CDR3 DNA sequence: TGCGCCAGCAGCCTCCGGACTAGCGGGAGAGGGGAGACCCAGTACTTC. Translating it yields CASSLRTSGRGETQYF. This sequence joins TRBV5-1 and TRBJ2-5; TRBD2 matches at 13 bases. Germline trimming cut 4 bases from V and 5 bases from J; bases unmatched to any gene: 8. This CDR3 has 16 residues. Germline loops: CDR1 SGHRS, CDR2 YFSETQ.

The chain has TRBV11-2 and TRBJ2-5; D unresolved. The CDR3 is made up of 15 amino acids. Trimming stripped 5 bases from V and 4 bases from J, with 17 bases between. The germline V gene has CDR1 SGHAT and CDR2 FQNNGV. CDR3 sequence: CASSQAPVGLETQYF. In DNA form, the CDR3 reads TGTGCCAGCAGCCAGGCGCCAGTGGGCCTAGAGACCCAGTACTTC.

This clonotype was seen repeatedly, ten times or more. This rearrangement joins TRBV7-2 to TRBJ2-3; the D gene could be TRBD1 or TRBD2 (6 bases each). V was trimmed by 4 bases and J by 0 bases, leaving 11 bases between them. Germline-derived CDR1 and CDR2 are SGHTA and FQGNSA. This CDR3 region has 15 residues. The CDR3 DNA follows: TGTGCCAGCAGCTCCAGAGGGGGGAGCACAGATACGCAGTATTTT. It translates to CASSSRGGSTDTQYF.

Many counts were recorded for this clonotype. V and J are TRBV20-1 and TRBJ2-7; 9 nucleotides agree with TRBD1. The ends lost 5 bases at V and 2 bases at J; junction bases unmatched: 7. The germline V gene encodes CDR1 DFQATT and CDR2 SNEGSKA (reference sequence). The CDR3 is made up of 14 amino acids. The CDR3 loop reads CSARTGGNAYEQYF. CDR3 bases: TGCAGTGCTCGAACAGGGGGCAACGCCTACGAGCAGTACTTC.

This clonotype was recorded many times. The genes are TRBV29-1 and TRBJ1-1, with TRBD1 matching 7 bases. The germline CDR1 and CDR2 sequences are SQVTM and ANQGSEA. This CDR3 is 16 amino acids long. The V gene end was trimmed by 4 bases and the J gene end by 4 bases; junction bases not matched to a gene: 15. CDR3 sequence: CSVADLIRGFSTEAFF. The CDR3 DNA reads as TGCAGCGTTGCCGACTTGATCAGGGGGTTTAGCACTGAAGCTTTCTTT. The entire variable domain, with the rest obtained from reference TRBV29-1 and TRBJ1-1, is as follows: SAVISQKPSRDICQRGTSLTIQCQVDSQVTMMFWYRQQPGQSLTLIATANQGSEATYESGFVIDKFPISRPNLTFSTLTVSNMSPEDSSIYLCSVADLIRGFSTEAFFGQGTRLTVV.

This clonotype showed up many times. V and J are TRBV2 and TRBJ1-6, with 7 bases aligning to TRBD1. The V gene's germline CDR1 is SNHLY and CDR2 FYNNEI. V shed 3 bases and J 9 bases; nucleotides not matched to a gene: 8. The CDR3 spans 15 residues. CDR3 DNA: TGTGCCAGCAGTGACCTACAGGGGATAGGTTCACCCCTCCACTTT. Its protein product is CASSDLQGIGSPLHF.